The 19 T cell receptor beta chains presented below share a single source sample, sequenced in a study of shared clonotypes between healthy human individuals. Selected positively for CCR7 and CD45RO-negative, naive CD8 cells excluded terminally differentiated effector memory CD45RA+ cells. Assay: immunoSEQ multiplex PCR; the TCRdb copy retains only in-frame clones and omits some. The top ten clones hold 0.9% to 1.5% of a sample with 1.5 million to 2.5 million clones, around 96% of them seen once. The sequencing input was naive CD8+ T cells sorted from blood. The receptor source for this set is a man aged 18 to 30 in good health.

As for this clone: Other DNA sequences from this sample encode an identical CDR3 as well. The V and J genes are TRBV6-5 and TRBJ2-2; 7 bases agree with TRBD2. Per germline, CDR1 MNHEY and CDR2 SVGAGI. The CDR3 runs to 14 residues. The V and J ends lost 6 bases and 1 base, in that order; junction bases with no gene match: 2. The CDR3 sequence is CASSSGGNTGELFF. The CDR3 nucleotides are TGTGCCAGCAGCTCGGGGGGGAACACCGGGGAGCTGTTTTTT.

The chain couples TRBV2 to TRBJ2-4; possible D gene TRBD1, 6 bases. The germline CDR1 and CDR2 sequences are SNHLY and FYNNEI. The CDR3 is 13 residues long. V lost 7 bases and J 1 base, leaving 8 bases between the germline ends. CDR3: CASTQGAKNIQYF. The CDR3 DNA follows: TGTGCCAGCACCCAGGGGGCCAAAAACATTCAGTACTTC.

The gene calls are TRBV27 and TRBJ2-7; tentatively, D is TRBD2 (5 bases). This CDR3 is built from 11 residues. Germline CDR1 and CDR2: MNHEY and SMNVEV (reference sequence). V was clipped by 5 bases and J by 7 bases, with 9 bases between them. DNA for the CDR3: TGTGCCAGCAGTCCCCCGGGGGAGCAGTACTTC. As protein: CASSPPGEQYF.

This clone was counted once. The chain is built from TRBV6-1 and TRBJ1-6; D is ambiguous. Trimming left V 1 base short and J 9 bases short, with 13 bases between. The germline V gene has CDR1 MNHNS and CDR2 SASEGT. This CDR3 has 15 amino acids. CDR3 sequence: CASSEVIVKSSPLHF. The CDR3 bases are TGTGCCAGCAGTGAAGTGATAGTAAAGAGTTCACCCCTCCACTTT.

This clone has more than one count but fewer than ten. The V call is TRBV19, the J call TRBJ1-2, with 9 nucleotides matching TRBD1. The CDR3 is made up of 14 amino acids. In germline, CDR1 is LNHDA, CDR2 SQIVND (reference sequence). The trim removed 5 bases at V and 7 bases at J, leaving 8 bases unmatched. CDR3 protein: CASSETGQGLGYTF. DNA of the CDR3: TGTGCCAGTAGTGAGACGGGACAGGGCCTTGGCTACACCTTC.

This chain uses TRBV6-5 with TRBJ1-1; D possibly corresponds to TRBD1 (5 bases). The V and J ends lost 5 bases and 6 bases respectively, with 13 bases between them. This CDR3 has 13 amino acids. Germline CDR1 and CDR2: MNHEY and SVGAGI. The CDR3 nucleotides are TGTGCCAGCAGTAACCCAGGGTCGCCTGAAGCTTTCTTT. Amino acid sequence: CASSNPGSPEAFF.

This rearrangement joins TRBV2 to TRBJ2-5; D may correspond to TRBD1 or TRBD2 (5 bases each). V shed 6 bases and J shed 4 bases, with 12 bases lying between them. This CDR3 contains 13 residues. From germline, CDR1 is SNHLY and CDR2 FYNNEI. The CDR3 DNA follows: TGTGCCAGCAGGGGGGAGTGGCGAGAGACCCAGTACTTC. As protein: CASRGEWRETQYF. The full variable domain, with the rest looked up from reference TRBV2 and TRBJ2-5, is EPEVTQTPSHQVTQMGQEVILRCVPISNHLYFYWYRQILGQKVEFLVSFYNNEISEKSEIFDDQFSVERPDGSNFTLKIRSTKLEDSAMYFCASRGEWRETQYFGPGTRLLVL.

The chain combines TRBV7-9 with TRBJ1-5; 11 bases agree with TRBD1. V was pared by 5 bases and J by 6 bases, with 6 bases of the junction left unmatched. CDR3 length: 15 amino acids. CDR1 and CDR2 from the germline V gene are SEHNR and FQNEAQ (reference sequence). CDR3 in DNA: TGTGCCAGCAGCCCTGGGACAGGGGGAGCTCAGCCCCAGCATTTT. Translated: CASSPGTGGAQPQHF.

The J gene is TRBJ2-2, the V gene TRBV2, with 15 bases matching TRBD2. Germline-derived CDR1 and CDR2 are SNHLY and FYNNEI. CDR3 length equals 17 residues. Trimming at V came to 8 bases and at J to 0 bases, leaving 4 bases not matched to a gene. In DNA, the CDR3 is TGTGCCAGCGAGGGACTAGCGGGGGGACCGAACACCGGGGAGCTGTTTTTT. Residues: CASEGLAGGPNTGELFF.

The chain combines TRBV7-9 with TRBJ2-7; 8 bases fit TRBD2. CDR3 length: 16 residues. Per germline, CDR1 SEHNR and CDR2 FQNEAQ (reference sequence). V shed 5 bases and J 2 bases; nucleotides not matched to a gene: 11. Here the CDR3 reads CASSPRTSSNPYEQYF. In nucleotides, the CDR3 is TGTGCCAGCAGCCCCCGGACTAGCAGTAATCCCTACGAGCAGTACTTC.

The chain couples TRBV7-9 to TRBJ1-1; D remains ambiguous. CDR3 length: 14 amino acids. The ends were cut back, 1 base at V and 3 bases at J, with 9 bases in the middle. Per the germline V gene, CDR1 is SEHNR and CDR2 is FQNEAQ (reference sequence). Here the CDR3 DNA reads TGTGCCAGCAGCTTAGAGGAGGCGCACACTGAAGCTTTCTTT. It codes for CASSLEEAHTEAFF.

CDR3 DNA: TGTGCCTGGAGTACCTCCACCCTTCTAGCGGGGCCCTACGAGCAGTACTTC. Protein sequence: CAWSTSTLLAGPYEQYF. The genes are TRBV30 and TRBJ2-7; 9 bases line up with TRBD2. Germline V gene sequence: CDR1 GTSNPN, CDR2 SVGIG (reference sequence). The CDR3 is 17 amino acids. V shed 2 bases, J shed 2 bases, and the junction held 13 bases outside the gene matches.

The CDR3 bases are TGTGCCATCAGTGACCTGGACACCACAGATACGCAGTATTTT. It is translated as CAISDLDTTDTQYF. The V and J genes are TRBV10-3 and TRBJ2-3; D perhaps matches TRBD1 (5 bases). The CDR3 extends over 14 amino acids. Germline V CDR1 and CDR2: ENHRY, SYGVKD. Trimming took 3 bases from V and 2 from J, leaving 9 bases between them.

Note on this clone: In the same sample, other DNA sequences code for this CDR3. The chain employs TRBV28 and TRBJ1-1; no reliable D call. The V gene lost 2 bases and the J gene lost 0 bases, with 7 bases spanning the gap. Germline assignment: CDR1 MDHEN and CDR2 SYDVKM. CDR3 length: 14 amino acids. The CDR3 DNA sequence: TGTGCCAGCAGTTTAGGGCCGGTGAACACTGAAGCTTTCTTT. Translating gives CASSLGPVNTEAFF.

This clone showed up just a few times. This rearrangement joins TRBV5-1 to TRBJ2-7; TRBD1 or TRBD2 may be the D gene (5 bases each). The CDR3 is 15 residues long. Trimming pared 1 base from V and 3 bases from J, leaving 14 bases between. Per the germline V gene, CDR1 is SGHRS and CDR2 is YFSETQ. CDR3 loop: CASSLTLGANYEQYF. Here the CDR3 DNA reads TGCGCCAGCAGCTTGACCCTCGGGGCCAACTACGAGCAGTACTTC.

The chain combines TRBV19 with TRBJ2-7, with 7 bases that match TRBD1. The germline V gene has CDR1 LNHDA and CDR2 SQIVND (reference sequence). J lost 3 bases, V lost 3 bases, and 5 bases had no gene match. This CDR3 spans 14 amino acids. The DNA of the CDR3 is TGTGCCAGTAGTATCGTTTGGGACAGCTACGAGCAGTACTTC. The encoded protein is CASSIVWDSYEQYF.

The chain is built from TRBV27 and TRBJ2-7; D possibly matches TRBD1 or TRBD2 (5 bases each). This CDR3 is built from 14 residues. The germline gives CDR1 MNHEY, CDR2 SMNVEV (reference sequence). V lost 3 bases to trimming and J lost 4 bases, with 13 bases between them. The CDR3 is CASSFLGDTYEQYF. In DNA form, the CDR3 reads TGTGCCAGCAGTTTTTTGGGGGATACTTACGAGCAGTACTTC.

The chain recombines TRBV18 with TRBJ1-1; tentative D call: TRBD1 (6 bases). In germline, CDR1 is KGHSH, CDR2 LQKENI. The ends were cut back, 6 bases at V and 4 bases at J, with 12 bases in the middle. This CDR3 region has 13 residues. The CDR3: CASSTTGTTEAFF. In DNA form, the CDR3 reads TGTGCCAGCTCGACTACAGGGACCACTGAAGCTTTCTTT.

The chain carries TRBV4-3 and TRBJ2-7; possible D gene TRBD2, 6 bases. The V end lost 1 base, the J end lost 0 bases, and 16 bases lay between the germline ends. The CDR3 runs to 17 residues. Germline CDR1 and CDR2: LGHNA and YSLEER. The CDR3 protein is CASSQVFDLAYSYEQYF. CDR3 DNA sequence: TGCGCCAGCAGCCAAGTCTTCGACCTAGCGTACTCCTACGAGCAGTACTTC.